The table lists the clone carrying this T cell receptor beta chain with a few counts. This record comes from a study of blood T cell repertoires in COVID-19. V lost 1 base, J lost 2 bases, and 11 bases lay in between. Germline loops: CDR1 SEHNR, CDR2 FQNEAQ (reference sequence). This CDR3 contains 15 residues. The data were produced by immunoSEQ multiplex PCR, yet TCRdb's version contains in-frame clones alone and is incomplete. This repertoire shows 300,000 to 400,000 clones, about 88% found once; its top ten account for 2% to 3%. What was sequenced was PBMCs or T cells enriched from blood (not recorded which). The clonotype comes from a man aged 60 to 69 who had recovered from COVID-19. The rearrangement links TRBV7-9 to TRBJ1-2, with a weak D call TRBD1 (5 bases). CDR3 in DNA: TGTGCCAGCAGCTTAGGAACTCGACAGAACTATGGCTACACCTTC. Its translation: CASSLGTRQNYGYTF.